The 10 T cell receptor beta chains given below trace back to one sample, sequenced in a study of blood T cells in healthy people across ages. A second 7 to 11 cycle PCR used barcoded and J-beta primers. TCRdb redid the calling of the 5' RACE reads with MiXCR, one entry per CDR3 protein. The sample yields around 620,000 distinct CDR3 sequences, 27% seen once. The sample was blood. The receptor set was obtained from a woman in her sixties or seventies in good health.

The rearrangement joins TRBV20-1 to TRBJ2-7; no firm D call. Germline assignment: CDR1 DFQATT and CDR2 SNEGSKA (reference sequence). V lost 1 base, J lost 6 bases, and 13 bases lay in between. The CDR3 sequence is 13 residues long. The DNA for the CDR3 is TGCAGTGCTAGAGGCGACCCCTTACCCGAGCAGTACTTC. Its protein product is CSARGDPLPEQYF.

The chain recombines TRBV5-1 with TRBJ2-3; TRBD2 aligns across 10 bases. The CDR3 runs to 16 residues. Germline CDR1 reads SGHRS; CDR2 reads YFSETQ. V dropped 4 bases and J dropped 2; count of bases not matched to a gene: 7. DNA of the CDR3: TGCGCCAGCAGCCCTTTAGCGGGGGGTAACACAGATACGCAGTATTTT. It codes for CASSPLAGGNTDTQYF.

The chain has TRBV3-1 and TRBJ2-1; 11 nucleotides match TRBD2. The germline V gene encodes CDR1 LGHDT and CDR2 YNNKEL (reference sequence). Germline trimming cut 0 bases from V and 3 bases from J; bases unmatched to any gene: 1. The CDR3 covers 16 residues. DNA of the CDR3: TGTGCCAGCAGCCAAGATGGGACTAGCGGCTACAATGAGCAGTTCTTC. It yields the protein CASSQDGTSGYNEQFF.

The table lists this clonotype with a few counts. The CDR3 reads CASSLAGTLYNEQFF. The CDR3 coding sequence is TGTGCCAGCAGCTTGGCCGGAACCCTATACAATGAGCAGTTCTTC. This chain uses TRBV11-1 with TRBJ2-1; D remains ambiguous. The V end lost 3 bases, the J end lost 4 bases, and 13 bases lay between the germline ends. From germline, CDR1 is SGHAT and CDR2 FQDESV (reference sequence). CDR3 length equals 15 residues. Together with reference TRBV11-1 and TRBJ2-1, the CDR3 gives the full variable domain: EAEVAQSPRYKITEKSQAVAFWCDPISGHATLYWYRQILGQGPELLVQFQDESVVDDSQLPKDRFSAERLKGVDSTLKIQPAELGDSAMYLCASSLAGTLYNEQFFGPGTRLTVL.

The chain carries TRBV6-2 or TRBV6-3 and TRBJ2-3, with D possibly matching TRBD1 (5 bases). Trimming left V 6 bases short and J 2 bases short, with 12 bases between. Germline V gives CDR1 MNHEY, CDR2 SVGEGT. This CDR3 region has 14 residues. CDR3 DNA: TGTGCCAGCAGGACAGACCCATCCACAGATACGCAGTATTTT. Translated: CASRTDPSTDTQYF.

This chain joins TRBV3-1 and TRBJ2-5; 7 bases match TRBD2. J lost 1 base, V lost 2 bases, and 7 bases had no gene match. CDR1 LGHDT and CDR2 YNNKEL come from the germline V gene (reference sequence). The CDR3 is made up of 16 amino acids. The CDR3 loop reads CASSQRISGGQETQYF. In DNA form, the CDR3 reads TGTGCCAGCAGCCAAAGGATCTCGGGGGGCCAAGAGACCCAGTACTTC.

This sequence joins TRBV20-1 and TRBJ2-1, with 16 nucleotides matching TRBD2. Looked up from germline, CDR1 is DFQATT and CDR2 is SNEGSKA (reference sequence). V shed 6 bases, J shed 5 bases, and the junction held 4 bases outside the gene matches. The CDR3 is 15 amino acids. CDR3 in DNA: TGCAGTGCCTGGGGACTAGCGGGGGGGGACAATGAGCAGTTCTTC. This encodes CSAWGLAGGDNEQFF.

This clonotype was seen a few times. The V gene is TRBV5-6, the J gene TRBJ2-1; D is possibly TRBD1 (6 bases). The germline V and J ends were trimmed by 4 bases and 6 bases, with 8 bases remaining between them. Germline V lookup: CDR1 SGHDT, CDR2 YYEEEE. The CDR3 is made up of 12 amino acids. CDR3 region: CASSLDSNEQFF. DNA for the CDR3: TGTGCCAGCAGCCTGGACAGCAATGAGCAGTTCTTC. The variable domain in full, with the rest retrieved from reference TRBV5-6 and TRBJ2-1, is DAGVTQSPTHLIKTRGQQVTLRCSPKSGHDTVSWYQQALGQGPQFIFQYYEEEERQRGNFPDRFSGHQFPNYSSELNVNALLLGDSALYLCASSLDSNEQFFGPGTRLTVL.

V is TRBV7-9 and J is TRBJ2-1, with D possibly TRBD1 on 5 matching bases. Trimming stripped 5 bases from V and 5 bases from J, with 7 bases between. The CDR3 extends over 12 amino acids. The germline CDR1 and CDR2 sequences are SEHNR and FQNEAQ (reference sequence). CDR3 DNA sequence: TGTGCCAGCAGCATACAGGACAATGAGCAGTTCTTC. Translated, it gives CASSIQDNEQFF.

The CDR3 region is CASSLAGTSVSYEQYF. CDR3 in DNA: TGTGCCAGCAGCTTAGCCGGGACTAGCGTCTCCTACGAGCAGTACTTC. The rearrangement uses TRBV7-2 and TRBJ2-7, with 10 bases lining up with TRBD2. The CDR3 consists of 16 residues. The V and J ends lost 0 bases and 0 bases, in that order; junction bases with no gene match: 2. Germline assignment: CDR1 SGHTA and CDR2 FQGNSA.